This T cell receptor (beta chain) was captured by sequencing in a study of T cells in Graves' hyperthyroidism and ophthalmopathy. Study observations and caveats: The majority of expanded thyroid clonotypes above 0.001 also appeared in blood.

TCR beta CDR3 regions were amplified from RNA. With the HTBI primer set, the TCR CDR3 went through a first round of RT-PCR. TCRdb itself ran the multiplex PCR reads through MiXCR, one entry per CDR3 protein. The sample yields some 440,000 distinct CDR3 sequences, approximately 15% seen once. This clonotype has more than one count but fewer than ten. The antigen is unknown. The CDR3 sequence is 15 residues long. V lost 5 bases to trimming and J lost 5 bases, with 18 bases between them. The germline CDR1 and CDR2 sequences are LNHNV and YYDKDF (reference sequence). The V and J genes are TRBV15 and TRBJ2-5; D not resolved. The sequenced sample consisted of blood. The origin of this receptor is a woman between 18 and 29 years old with Graves' hyperthyroidism. The CDR3 loop reads CATSFDHGPWETQYF. CDR3 coding DNA: TGTGCCACCAGCTTCGACCACGGCCCCTGGGAGACCCAGTACTTC.